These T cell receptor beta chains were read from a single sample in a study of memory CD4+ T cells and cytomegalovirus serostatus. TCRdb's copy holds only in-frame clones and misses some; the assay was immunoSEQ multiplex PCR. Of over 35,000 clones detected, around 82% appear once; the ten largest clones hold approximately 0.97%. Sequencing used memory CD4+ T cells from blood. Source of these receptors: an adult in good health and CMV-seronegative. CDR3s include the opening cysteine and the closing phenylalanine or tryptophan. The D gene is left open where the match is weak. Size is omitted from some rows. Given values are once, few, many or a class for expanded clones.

CASSPTLGTGGYNSPLHF | TGTGCCAGCAGCCCGACCCTCGGGACAGGGGGCTATAATTCACCCCTCCACTTT | TRBD1 | TRBJ1-6 | once | TRBV9
CASSKGPRITNEKLFF | TGTGCCAGCAGCAAAGGGCCAAGGATAACTAATGAAAAACTGTTTTTT | . | TRBJ1-4 | . | TRBV21-1
CASSSFGQGPWSPLHF | TGTGCCAGCAGCTCCTTCGGACAGGGACCCTGGTCACCCCTCCACTTT | TRBD1 | TRBJ1-6 | . | TRBV13
CASRPGTGLGNEQFF | TGTGCCAGCAGGCCCGGGACTGGCCTTGGGAATGAGCAGTTCTTC | . | TRBJ2-1 | . | TRBV7-2
CASWGGGRLRTDTQYF | TGTGCCAGCTGGGGTGGGGGGAGGCTAAGAACAGATACGCAGTATTTT | . | TRBJ2-3 | . | TRBV28
CASSPGTGTEAFF | TGCGCCAGCAGCCCCGGGACGGGAACTGAAGCTTTCTTT | . | TRBJ1-1 | . | TRBV5-1
CASSSGWRYGYTF | TGCGCCAGCAGCTCCGGTTGGAGATATGGCTACACCTTC | . | TRBJ1-2 | . | TRBV5-1
CASLPRQGGYNSPLHF | TGTGCCAGCCTCCCCCGACAGGGCGGCTATAATTCACCCCTCCACTTT | TRBD1 | TRBJ1-6 | . | TRBV27
CASSGGQPQHF | TGTGCCAGCAGTGGCGGGCAGCCCCAGCATTTT | . | TRBJ1-5 | . | TRBV6-5
CASSSDLNQPQHF | TGTGCCAGCAGTTCGGATCTCAATCAGCCCCAGCATTTT | . | TRBJ1-5 | . | TRBV6-5
CASSFKLEGIEGYTF | TGTGCCAGCAGCTTCAAGCTAGAGGGGATTGAGGGCTACACCTTC | . | TRBJ1-2 | once | TRBV7-8
CAIWGPGTDTQYF | TGTGCCATTTGGGGCCCGGGCACAGATACGCAGTATTTT | . | TRBJ2-3 | . | TRBV10-3
CASSRRGDSRSWETQYF | TGTGCCAGCAGCCGTCGTGGGGATTCGAGGTCATGGGAGACCCAGTACTTC | . | TRBJ2-5 | . | TRBV5-4
CASRRDSNQPQHF | TGTGCCAGCAGGCGGGATTCTAATCAGCCCCAGCATTTT | . | TRBJ1-5 | . | TRBV2
CASRSRGRFEKLFF | TGTGCCAGCAGGAGTAGGGGGCGCTTTGAAAAACTGTTTTTT | TRBD1 | TRBJ1-4 | . | TRBV27
CASSGSWGQGTDTQYF | TGTGCCAGCAGTGGATCCTGGGGACAGGGGACAGATACGCAGTATTTT | TRBD1 | TRBJ2-3 | . | TRBV2
CASSLRWDYGYTF | TGTGCCAGCAGCTTGCGGTGGGACTATGGCTACACCTTC | . | TRBJ1-2 | few | TRBV7-2
CASSLNLAAFRETQYF | TGTGCCAGCAGCTTAAATTTAGCAGCTTTCCGCGAGACCCAGTACTTC | . | TRBJ2-5 | . | TRBV7-8
CAWRPRERAFF | TGTGCCTGGAGGCCCAGGGAGCGGGCTTTCTTT | . | TRBJ1-1 | . | TRBV30
CASRPGQQTQYF | TGTGCCAGCAGGCCGGGACAGCAGACCCAGTACTTC | TRBD1 | TRBJ2-5 | . | TRBV2
CASSLTETSTDTQYF | TGTGCCAGCAGCCTGACAGAGACGAGCACAGATACGCAGTATTTT | . | TRBJ2-3 | once | TRBV7-9
CASSLGTGGEKLFF | TGTGCCAGCAGCTTGGGGACAGGGGGTGAAAAACTGTTTTTT | TRBD1 | TRBJ1-4 | . | TRBV11-2